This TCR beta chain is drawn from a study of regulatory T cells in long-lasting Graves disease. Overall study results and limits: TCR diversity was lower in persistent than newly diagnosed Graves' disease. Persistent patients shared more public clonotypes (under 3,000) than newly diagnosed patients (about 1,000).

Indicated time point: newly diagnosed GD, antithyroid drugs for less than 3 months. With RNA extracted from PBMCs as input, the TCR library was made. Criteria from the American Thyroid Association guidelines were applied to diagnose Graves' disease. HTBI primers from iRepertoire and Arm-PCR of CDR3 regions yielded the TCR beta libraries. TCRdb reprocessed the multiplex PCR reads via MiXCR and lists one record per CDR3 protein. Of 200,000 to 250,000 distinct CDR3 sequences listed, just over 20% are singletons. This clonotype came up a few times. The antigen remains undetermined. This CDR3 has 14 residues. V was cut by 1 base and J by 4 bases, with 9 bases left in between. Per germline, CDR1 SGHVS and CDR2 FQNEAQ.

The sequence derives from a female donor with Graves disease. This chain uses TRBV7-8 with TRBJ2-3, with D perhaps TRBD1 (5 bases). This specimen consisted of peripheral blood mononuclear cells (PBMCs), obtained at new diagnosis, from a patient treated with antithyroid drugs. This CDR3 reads CASSLDRNADTQYF. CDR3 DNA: TGTGCCAGCAGCTTAGACAGGAACGCAGATACGCAGTATTTT.